This T cell receptor (beta chain) was sequenced in a study of a mutant IDH1 vaccine in newly diagnosed glioma. The V end lost 10 bases, the J end lost 2 bases, and 12 bases lay between the germline ends. This CDR3 is built from 13 residues. CDR1 and CDR2 (germline): MDHEN, SYDVKM. The repertoire was sequenced with immunoSEQ multiplex PCR; TCRdb's copy has only in-frame clones and lacks some. The repertoire holds 50,000 to 70,000 clones, with around 87% as singletons. About this clone itself: Antigen: not known.

The time point here: week 23, last vaccination. Doses comprised 300 ug of mutant IDH1 20-mer peptide each, plus topical imiquimod. V is TRBV28 and J is TRBJ1-5; D call uncertain. Sequencing was performed on PBMCs, taken from a glioma patient whose treatment included an IDH1 peptide vaccine. The source of this sequence is a man aged 35-49 years with glioma. In DNA form, the CDR3 reads TGTGCCACCCAGACTAGGGGCAATCAGCCCCAGCATTTT. It specifies CATQTRGNQPQHF.